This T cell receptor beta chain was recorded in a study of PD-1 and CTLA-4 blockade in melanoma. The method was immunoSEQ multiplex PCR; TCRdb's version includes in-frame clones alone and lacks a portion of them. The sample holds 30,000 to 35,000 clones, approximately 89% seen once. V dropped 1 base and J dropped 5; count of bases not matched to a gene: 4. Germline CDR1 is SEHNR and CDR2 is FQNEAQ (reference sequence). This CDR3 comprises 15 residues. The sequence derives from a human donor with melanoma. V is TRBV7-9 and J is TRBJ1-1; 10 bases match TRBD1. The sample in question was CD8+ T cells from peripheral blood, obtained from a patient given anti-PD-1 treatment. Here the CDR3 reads CASSLVGTGDTEAFF. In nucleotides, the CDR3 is TGTGCCAGCAGCTTAGTAGGGACAGGGGATACTGAAGCTTTCTTT.